The text below deals with one T cell receptor (beta chain). This clonotype was seen a handful of times. Its antigen remains undetermined. It has no much larger one-base neighbor in the sample; base qualities were not kept. The adjacent samples were made up of nontumor breast tissue around the tumor. This sample was included in a study of breast tumors, draining lymph nodes, adjacent tissues (dated by TCRdb to 2016 to 2017). A note on the overall study: The study compared TCR beta repertoires across tumor, adjacent nontumor tissue and axillary lymph nodes from breast cancer patients. In human breast cancer, the study set out to assess how tumor, surrounding tissue and draining lymph node repertoires relate to one another and whether T cells might be exchanged between them.

Results the study describes overall, beyond this receptor: T-cell repertoire diversity in tumors was found to be lower than in lymph nodes but higher than in nontumor tissue, and preferential V and J gene usage was observed. The data were considered consistent with the idea that most tumor T cells come from the lymph node and then expand in tumor tissue. The conclusion that tumor T cells originate in lymph nodes was framed as consistent with a hypothesis rather than directly demonstrated. The similarity between tumor and nontumor tissue repertoires was significantly greater in luminal-like breast cancer than in basal-like breast cancer.

Reads for this sample came from an Illumina HiSeq 2000. TCR beta chain libraries were generated by multiplex PCR amplification. High-throughput sequencing was used to analyze the amplified TCR beta chain products. TCRdb itself trimmed the public reads at Q25 with fastp, ran MiXCR and retained productive beta chains. Each CDR3 protein appears once, grouped with its most common genes and DNA. The sample table records some 16,000 distinct CDR3 sequences; approximately 51% of these occur just once. The top ten clones comprise 15% to 20% of the sample. Sequences were obtained from tumor-adjacent breast tissue. The TCR comes from a female donor with breast cancer. Some clones in this sample may be carry-over from other donors' samples.

The nucleotide sequence is TGTGCCAGCAGCCTCCTTTCAGGGGCGGCTCCACCCCTCCACTTT. Its translation reads: CASSLLSGAAPPLHF. The sequence links TRBV7-8 to TRBJ1-6; the D gene is perhaps TRBD1, from 6 matching bases. The CDR3 spans 15 residues, from the cysteine through the phenylalanine. Just the 45-base CDR3 DNA is kept, in frame starting at base 1. In the germline V gene, CDR1 corresponds to SGHVS and CDR2 to FQNEAQ. The V end loses 5 bases and the J end loses 11 bases, and a stretch of 19 bases separates them.